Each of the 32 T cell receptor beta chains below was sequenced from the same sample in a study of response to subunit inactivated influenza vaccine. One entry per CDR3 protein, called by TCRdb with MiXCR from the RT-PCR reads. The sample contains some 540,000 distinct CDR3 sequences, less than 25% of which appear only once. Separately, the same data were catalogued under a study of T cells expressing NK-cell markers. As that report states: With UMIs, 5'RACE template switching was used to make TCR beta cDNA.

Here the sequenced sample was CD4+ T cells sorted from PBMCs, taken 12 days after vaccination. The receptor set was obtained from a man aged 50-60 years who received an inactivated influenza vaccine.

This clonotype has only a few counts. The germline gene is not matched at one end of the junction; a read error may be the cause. The CDR3 protein is CASSLAAQDNEQFF. The DNA of the CDR3 is TGTGCCAGCAGCCTAGCGGCACAGGACAATGAGCAGTTCTTC. The V and J genes are TRBV7-2 and TRBJ2-1, with 7 bases lining up with TRBD2. Looked up from germline, CDR1 is SGHTA and CDR2 is FQGNSA. This CDR3 has 14 residues.

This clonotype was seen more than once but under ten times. DNA for the CDR3: TGTGCCAGCAGCCGCGACAGGGGGCTTTACGAGCAGTACTTC. This gives the protein CASSRDRGLYEQYF. The rearrangement uses TRBV6-1 and TRBJ2-7; 10 bases are shared with TRBD1. The V and J ends lost 6 bases and 4 bases, in that order; junction bases with no gene match: 6. Germline V gives CDR1 MNHNS, CDR2 SASEGT. The CDR3 runs 14 residues.

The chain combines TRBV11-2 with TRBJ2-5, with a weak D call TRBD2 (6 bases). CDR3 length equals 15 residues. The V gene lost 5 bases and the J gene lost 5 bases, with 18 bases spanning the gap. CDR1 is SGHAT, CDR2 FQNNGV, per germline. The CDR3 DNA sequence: TGTGCCAGCAGCCTGGAGGGCAGCCGGTGGGAGACCCAGTACTTC. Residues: CASSLEGSRWETQYF. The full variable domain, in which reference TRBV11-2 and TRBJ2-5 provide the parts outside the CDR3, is EAGVAQSPRYKIIEKRQSVAFWCNPISGHATLYWYQQILGQGPKLLIQFQNNGVVDDSQLPKDRFSAERLKGVDSTLKIQPAKLEDSAVYLCASSLEGSRWETQYFGPGTRLLVL.

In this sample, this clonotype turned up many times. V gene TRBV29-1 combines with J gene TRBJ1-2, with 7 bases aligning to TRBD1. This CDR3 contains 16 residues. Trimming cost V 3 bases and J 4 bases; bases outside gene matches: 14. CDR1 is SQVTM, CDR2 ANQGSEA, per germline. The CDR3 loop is CSVDPSKGARGYGYTF. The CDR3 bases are TGCAGCGTTGACCCGTCAAAGGGGGCGAGAGGCTATGGCTACACCTTC.

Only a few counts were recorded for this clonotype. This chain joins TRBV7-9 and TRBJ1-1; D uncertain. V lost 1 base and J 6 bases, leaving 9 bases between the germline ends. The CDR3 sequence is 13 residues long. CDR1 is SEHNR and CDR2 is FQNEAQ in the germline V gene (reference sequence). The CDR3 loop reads CASSLGFSSEAFF. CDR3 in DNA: TGTGCCAGCAGCTTAGGGTTCTCATCTGAAGCTTTCTTT.

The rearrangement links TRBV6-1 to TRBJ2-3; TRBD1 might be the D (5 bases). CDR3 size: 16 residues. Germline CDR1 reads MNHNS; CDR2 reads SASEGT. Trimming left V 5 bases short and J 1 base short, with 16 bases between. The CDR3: CASSTQTALGTDTQYF. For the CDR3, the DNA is TGTGCCAGCAGTACCCAGACAGCCCTTGGCACAGATACGCAGTATTTT.

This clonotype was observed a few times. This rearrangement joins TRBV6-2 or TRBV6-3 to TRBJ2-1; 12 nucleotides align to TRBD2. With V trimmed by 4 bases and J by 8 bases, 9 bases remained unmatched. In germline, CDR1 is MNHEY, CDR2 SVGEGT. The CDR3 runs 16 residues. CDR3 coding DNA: TGTGCCAGCAGTTTTCTAGCGGGGGGGCCAGAGCATGAGCAGTTCTTC. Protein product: CASSFLAGGPEHEQFF.

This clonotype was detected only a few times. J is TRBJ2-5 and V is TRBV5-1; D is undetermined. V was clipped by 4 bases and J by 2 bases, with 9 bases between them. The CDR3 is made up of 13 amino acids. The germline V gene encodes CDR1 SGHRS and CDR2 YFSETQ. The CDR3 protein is CASSRRKQETQYF. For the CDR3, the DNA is TGCGCCAGCAGCAGACGGAAACAAGAGACCCAGTACTTC.

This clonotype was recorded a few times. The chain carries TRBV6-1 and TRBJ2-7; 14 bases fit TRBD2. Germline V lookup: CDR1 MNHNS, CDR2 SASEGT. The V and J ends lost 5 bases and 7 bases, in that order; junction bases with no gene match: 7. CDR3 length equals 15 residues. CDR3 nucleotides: TGTGCCAGCAGTAGACTAGCGGGAGGGCCGGGGGAGCAGTACTTC. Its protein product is CASSRLAGGPGEQYF.

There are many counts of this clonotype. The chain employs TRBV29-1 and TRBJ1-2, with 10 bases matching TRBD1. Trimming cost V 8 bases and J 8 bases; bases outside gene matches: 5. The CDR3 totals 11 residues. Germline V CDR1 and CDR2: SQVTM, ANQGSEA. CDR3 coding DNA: TGCAGCTCCCTGACAGGGGGCGGCTACACCTTC. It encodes CSSLTGGGYTF.

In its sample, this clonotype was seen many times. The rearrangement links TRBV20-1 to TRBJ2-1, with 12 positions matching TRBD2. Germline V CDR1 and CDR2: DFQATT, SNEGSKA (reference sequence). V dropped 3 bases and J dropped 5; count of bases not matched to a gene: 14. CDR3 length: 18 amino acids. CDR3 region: CSASYDPSGRVKDNEQFF. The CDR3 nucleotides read TGCAGTGCTAGTTATGATCCTAGCGGGAGGGTTAAGGACAATGAGCAGTTCTTC.

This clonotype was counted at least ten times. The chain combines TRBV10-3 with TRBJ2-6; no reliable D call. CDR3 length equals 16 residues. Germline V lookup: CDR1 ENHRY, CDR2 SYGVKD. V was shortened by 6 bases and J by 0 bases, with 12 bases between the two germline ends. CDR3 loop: CAIRTDGFSGANVLTF. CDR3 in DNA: TGTGCCATCAGGACGGACGGTTTCTCTGGGGCCAACGTCCTGACTTTC.

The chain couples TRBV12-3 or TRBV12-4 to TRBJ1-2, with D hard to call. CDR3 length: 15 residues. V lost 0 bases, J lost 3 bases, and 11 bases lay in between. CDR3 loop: CASSLAGSVDYGYTF. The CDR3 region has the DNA TGTGCCAGCAGTTTAGCCGGTTCGGTTGACTATGGCTACACCTTC.

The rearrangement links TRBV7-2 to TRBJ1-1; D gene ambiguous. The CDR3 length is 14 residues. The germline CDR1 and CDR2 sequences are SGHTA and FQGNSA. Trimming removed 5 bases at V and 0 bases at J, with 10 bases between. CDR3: CASSLGILNTEAFF. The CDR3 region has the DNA TGTGCCAGCAGCCTAGGGATCCTGAACACTGAAGCTTTCTTT.

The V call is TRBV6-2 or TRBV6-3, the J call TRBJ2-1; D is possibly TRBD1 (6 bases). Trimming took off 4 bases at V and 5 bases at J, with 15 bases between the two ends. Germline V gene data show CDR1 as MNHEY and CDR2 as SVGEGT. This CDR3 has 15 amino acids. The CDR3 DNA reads TGTGCCAGCAGTTTCAGGGGAATTAAGAACAATGAGCAGTTCTTC. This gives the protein CASSFRGIKNNEQFF.

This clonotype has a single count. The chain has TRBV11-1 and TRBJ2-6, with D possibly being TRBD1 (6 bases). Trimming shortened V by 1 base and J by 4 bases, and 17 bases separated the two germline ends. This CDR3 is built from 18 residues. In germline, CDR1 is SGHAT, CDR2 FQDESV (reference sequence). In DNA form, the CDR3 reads TGTGCCAGCAGCTTAGGGATCGACAGGAGTACAGGGGCCAACGTCCTGACTTTC. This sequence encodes CASSLGIDRSTGANVLTF.

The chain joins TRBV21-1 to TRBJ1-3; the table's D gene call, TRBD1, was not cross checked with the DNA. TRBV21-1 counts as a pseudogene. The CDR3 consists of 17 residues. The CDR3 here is CASSKVPPDRAGNTIYF. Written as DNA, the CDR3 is TGTGCCAGCAGCAAAGTTCCCCCGGACAGGGCTGGAAACACCATATATTTT.

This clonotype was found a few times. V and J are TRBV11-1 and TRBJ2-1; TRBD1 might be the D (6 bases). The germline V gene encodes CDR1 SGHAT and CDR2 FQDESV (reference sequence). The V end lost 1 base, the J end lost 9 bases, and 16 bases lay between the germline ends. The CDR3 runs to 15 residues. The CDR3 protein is CASSLGTVGLGEQFF. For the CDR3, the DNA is TGTGCCAGCAGCTTAGGGACAGTGGGTTTAGGTGAGCAGTTCTTC.

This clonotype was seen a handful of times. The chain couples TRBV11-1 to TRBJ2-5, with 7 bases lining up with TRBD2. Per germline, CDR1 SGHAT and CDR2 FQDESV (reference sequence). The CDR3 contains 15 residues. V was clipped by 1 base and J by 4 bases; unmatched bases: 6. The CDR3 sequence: CASSLETSRLETQYF. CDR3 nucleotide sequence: TGTGCCAGCAGCTTAGAGACTAGCCGACTAGAGACCCAGTACTTC.

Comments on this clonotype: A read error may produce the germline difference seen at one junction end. CDR3 DNA sequence: TGTGCCAGCATGAGTGCACCGAAAACCGGGGAGCTGTTTTTT. This gives the protein CASMSAPKTGELFF. The genes are TRBV7-9 and TRBJ2-2; D is uncertain. Germline lookup yields CDR1 SEHNR and CDR2 FQNEAQ (reference sequence). The CDR3 runs to 14 residues.

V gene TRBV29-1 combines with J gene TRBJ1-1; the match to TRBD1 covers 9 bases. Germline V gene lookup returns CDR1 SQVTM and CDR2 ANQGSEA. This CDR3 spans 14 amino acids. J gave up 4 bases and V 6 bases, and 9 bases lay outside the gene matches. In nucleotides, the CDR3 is TGCAGCGTCGAAAACAGGGGGCAATCCACTGAAGCTTTCTTT. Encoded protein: CSVENRGQSTEAFF. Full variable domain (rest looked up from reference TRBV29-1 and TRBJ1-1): SAVISQKPSRDICQRGTSLTIQCQVDSQVTMMFWYRQQPGQSLTLIATANQGSEATYESGFVIDKFPISRPNLTFSTLTVSNMSPEDSSIYLCSVENRGQSTEAFFGQGTRLTVV.

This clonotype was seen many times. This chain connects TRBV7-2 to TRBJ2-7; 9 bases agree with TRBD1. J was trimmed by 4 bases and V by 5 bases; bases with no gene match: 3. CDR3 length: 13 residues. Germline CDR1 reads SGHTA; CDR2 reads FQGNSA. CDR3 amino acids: CASSPTGGYEQYF. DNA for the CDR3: TGTGCCAGCAGCCCGACAGGGGGTTACGAGCAGTACTTC.

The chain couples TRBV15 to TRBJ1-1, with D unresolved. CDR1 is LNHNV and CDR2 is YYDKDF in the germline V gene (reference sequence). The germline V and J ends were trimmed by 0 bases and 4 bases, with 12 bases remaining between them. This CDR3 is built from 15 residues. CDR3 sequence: CATSRDLDVGTEAFF. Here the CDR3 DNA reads TGTGCCACCAGCAGAGATCTGGATGTGGGCACTGAAGCTTTCTTT.

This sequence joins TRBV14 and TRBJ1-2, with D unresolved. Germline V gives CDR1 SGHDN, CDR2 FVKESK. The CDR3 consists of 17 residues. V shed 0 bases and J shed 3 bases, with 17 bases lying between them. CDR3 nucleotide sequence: TGTGCCAGCAGCCAAGAGGACGTAACCCAGAAGTACTATGGCTACACCTTC. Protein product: CASSQEDVTQKYYGYTF.

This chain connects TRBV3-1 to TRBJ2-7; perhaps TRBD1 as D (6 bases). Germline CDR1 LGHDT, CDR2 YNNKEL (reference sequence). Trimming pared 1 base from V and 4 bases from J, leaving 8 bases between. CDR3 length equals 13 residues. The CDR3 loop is CASSQVTGYEQYF. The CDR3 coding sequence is TGTGCCAGCAGCCAAGTAACAGGGTACGAGCAGTACTTC.

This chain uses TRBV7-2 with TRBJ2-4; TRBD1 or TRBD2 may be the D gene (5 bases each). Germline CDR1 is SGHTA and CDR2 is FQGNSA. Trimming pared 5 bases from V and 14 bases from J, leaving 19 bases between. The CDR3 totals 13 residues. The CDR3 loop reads CASSRGGNQVEYF. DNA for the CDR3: TGTGCCAGCAGCCGGGGCGGAAACCAGGTTGAGTACTTC.

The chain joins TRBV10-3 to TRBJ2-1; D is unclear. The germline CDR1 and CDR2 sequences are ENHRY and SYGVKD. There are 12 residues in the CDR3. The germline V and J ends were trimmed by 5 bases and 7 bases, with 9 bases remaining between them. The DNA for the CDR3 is TGTGCCATCAGTATAGGGTTGAATGAGCAGTTCTTC. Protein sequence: CAISIGLNEQFF.

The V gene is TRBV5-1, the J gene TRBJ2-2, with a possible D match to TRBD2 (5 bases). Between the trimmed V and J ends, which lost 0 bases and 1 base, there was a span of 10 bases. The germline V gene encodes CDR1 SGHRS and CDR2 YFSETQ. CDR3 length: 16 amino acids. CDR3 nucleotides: TGCGCCAGCAGCTTGGGTCTAGCCCAGAACACCGGGGAGCTGTTTTTT. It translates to CASSLGLAQNTGELFF.

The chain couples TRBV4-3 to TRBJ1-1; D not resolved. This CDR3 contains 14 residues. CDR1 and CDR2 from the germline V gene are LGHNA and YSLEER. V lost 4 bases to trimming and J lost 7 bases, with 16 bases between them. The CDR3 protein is CASSRSYEGSEAFF. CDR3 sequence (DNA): TGCGCCAGCAGCCGCTCCTATGAGGGTAGTGAAGCTTTCTTT.

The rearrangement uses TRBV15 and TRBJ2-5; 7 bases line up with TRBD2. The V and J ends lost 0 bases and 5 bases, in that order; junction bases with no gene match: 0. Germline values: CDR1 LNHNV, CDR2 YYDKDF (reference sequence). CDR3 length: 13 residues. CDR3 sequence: CATSRDSGETQYF. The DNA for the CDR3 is TGTGCCACCAGCAGAGATAGCGGGGAGACCCAGTACTTC. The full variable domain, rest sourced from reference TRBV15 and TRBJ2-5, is DAMVIQNPRYQVTQFGKPVTLSCSQTLNHNVMYWYQQKSSQAPKLLFHYYDKDFNNEADTPDNFQSRRPNTSFCFLDIRSPGLGDTAMYLCATSRDSGETQYFGPGTRLLVL.

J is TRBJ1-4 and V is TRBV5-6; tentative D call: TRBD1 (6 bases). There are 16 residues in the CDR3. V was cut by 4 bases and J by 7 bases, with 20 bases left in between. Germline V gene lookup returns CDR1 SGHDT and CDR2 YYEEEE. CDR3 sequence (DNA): TGTGCCAGCAGCCAATTCGGGGGGCGCGACGCTGAAAAACTGTTTTTT. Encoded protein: CASSQFGGRDAEKLFF.

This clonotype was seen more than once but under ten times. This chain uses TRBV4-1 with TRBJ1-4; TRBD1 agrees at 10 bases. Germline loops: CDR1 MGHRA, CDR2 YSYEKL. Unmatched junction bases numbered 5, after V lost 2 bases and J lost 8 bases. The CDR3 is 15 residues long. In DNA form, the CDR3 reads TGCGCCAGCAGCCAACCGGGACAGGGGAGAGAAAAACTGTTTTTT. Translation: CASSQPGQGREKLFF.